These T cell receptor beta chains were read from a single sample in a study of blood T cell repertoires in COVID-19. Data came from immunoSEQ multiplex PCR; TCRdb stores just in-frame clones and leaves some out. This table holds about 74,000 clones, 65% to 85% found once. Sequenced material: peripheral blood. Receptor source: a man aged 70 or older with active or convalescent COVID-19. Both conserved end residues are part of each CDR3. D genes are given only for firm matches. Clone sizes are given selectively: once, few, many, or a class where the clone is expanded.

NA	NA	TRBJ1-1	TRBV2	CASSQTWRTEAFF	TGTGCCAGCAGTCAAACATGGAGAACTGAAGCTTTCTTT
few	NA	TRBJ1-6	TRBV9	CASSPSPNSPLHF	TGTGCCAGCAGCCCAAGCCCCAATTCACCCCTCCACTTT
NA	TRBD1	TRBJ1-5	TRBV19	CASSKGAVQVSNQPQHF	TGTGCCAGTAGTAAGGGGGCGGTTCAAGTTAGCAATCAGCCCCAGCATTTT
NA	NA	TRBJ1-2	TRBV30	CAWSYDTTYGYTF	TGTGCCTGGAGTTATGACACCACCTATGGCTACACCTTC
NA	NA	TRBJ1-2	TRBV19	CASTRPTGYGYTF	TGTGCCAGTACCCGCCCGACAGGCTATGGCTACACCTTC
once	NA	TRBJ1-1	TRBV3-1/TRBV3-2	CASSQVPGVPEAFF	TGTGCCAGCAGCCAAGTGCCAGGGGTGCCTGAAGCTTTCTTT
few	NA	TRBJ1-4	TRBV2	CASRRGSTNEKLFF	TGTGCCAGCAGAAGAGGGTCAACTAATGAAAAACTGTTTTTT
NA	NA	TRBJ1-4	TRBV3-1/TRBV3-2	CASSRPREKLFF	TGTGCCAGCAGCCGCCCGCGAGAAAAACTGTTTTTT
once	TRBD1	TRBJ1-6	TRBV19	CASSIGTGGEVSSPLHF	TGTGCCAGTAGTATTGGGACAGGAGGGGAAGTCAGTTCACCCCTCCACTTT
NA	NA	TRBJ2-2	TRBV5-1	CASSERQSGELFF	TGCGCCAGCAGCGAGAGACAGTCTGGGGAGCTGTTTTTT
NA	NA	TRBJ1-4	TRBV2	CASLRRPETSLEKLFF	TGTGCCAGCCTTAGACGACCGGAGACCTCATTAGAAAAACTGTTTTTT
NA	NA	TRBJ2-4	TRBV2	CASNAGLAKNIQYF	TGTGCCAGCAATGCCGGGTTAGCCAAAAACATTCAGTACTTC
NA	TRBD1	TRBJ1-6	TRBV30	CAWSVRGGPLHF	TGTGCCTGGAGTGTAAGAGGGGGCCCCCTCCACTTT
once	NA	TRBJ1-6	TRBV18	CASSLHNSYNSPLHF	TGTGCCAGCTCACTCCACAACTCCTATAATTCACCCCTCCACTTT
NA	NA	TRBJ1-2	TRBV25-1	CASRSGRGGYTF	TGTGCCAGCAGATCCGGCCGGGGGGGCTACACCTTC